Below, 11 T cell receptor beta chains from the same sample are listed, as sequenced in a study of blood T cell repertoires in COVID-19. Some clones are missing from TCRdb's copy, which holds only in-frame ones; the method was immunoSEQ multiplex PCR. The sample holds some 170,000 clones, roughly 80% seen once. The sample taken for sequencing was peripheral blood. These receptors all come from an older woman with acute or convalescent COVID-19.

V is TRBV6-5 and J is TRBJ2-2; D gene ambiguous. V was pared by 5 bases and J by 1 base, with 8 bases between. This CDR3 contains 14 residues. CDR1 and CDR2 from the germline V gene are MNHEY and SVGAGI. CDR3 bases: TGTGCCAGCAGTAGACACAAGAACACCGGGGAGCTGTTTTTT. Encoded protein: CASSRHKNTGELFF.

V is TRBV29-1 and J is TRBJ2-5; TRBD1 aligns across 7 bases. V gave up 4 bases and J gave up 5 bases; unmatched junction bases: 16. Germline V gene sequence: CDR1 SQVTM, CDR2 ANQGSEA. CDR3 length equals 16 residues. The CDR3 sequence: CSVGDPKTGIEETQYF. The CDR3 DNA follows: TGCAGCGTTGGGGACCCGAAGACAGGGATCGAGGAGACCCAGTACTTC.

In this sample, this clone turned up once. The J gene is TRBJ1-2, the V gene TRBV5-1; 10 bases are shared with TRBD1. V shed 4 bases and J 7 bases; nucleotides not matched to a gene: 4. Germline V gene data show CDR1 as SGHRS and CDR2 as YFSETQ. This CDR3 contains 13 residues. The CDR3 region has the DNA TGCGCCAGCAGCCCCGGACAGGGGGGTGGCTACACCTTC. Translating it yields CASSPGQGGGYTF.

V is TRBV4-2 and J is TRBJ1-2; TRBD1 matches 7 bases. Germline V gene lookup returns CDR1 LGHNA and CDR2 YNFKEQ. With V trimmed by 1 base and J by 2 bases, 4 bases remained unmatched. The CDR3 runs 15 residues. This CDR3 reads CASSQATGVNYGYTF. In nucleotides, the CDR3 is TGTGCCAGCAGCCAAGCTACAGGGGTCAACTATGGCTACACCTTC.

J is TRBJ1-2 and V is TRBV6-5, with D unresolved. This CDR3 has 12 amino acids. Trimming left V 5 bases short and J 0 bases short, with 4 bases between. Germline values: CDR1 MNHEY, CDR2 SVGAGI. The CDR3 spells CASSTANYGYTF. The DNA of the CDR3 is TGTGCCAGCAGTACAGCTAACTATGGCTACACCTTC.

The V call is TRBV7-2, the J call TRBJ1-2; D might be TRBD1 (6 bases). Germline V CDR1 and CDR2: SGHTA, FQGNSA. V lost 6 bases, J lost 4 bases, and 15 bases lay in between. There are 14 residues in the CDR3. CDR3 bases: TGTGCCAGCAGTTCGACAGGCTCGGGCTATGGCTACACCTTC. It specifies CASSSTGSGYGYTF.

This chain connects TRBV5-1 to TRBJ2-1; D is perhaps TRBD1 (6 bases). Looked up from germline, CDR1 is SGHRS and CDR2 is YFSETQ. CDR3 size: 16 residues. Trimming removed 0 bases from V and 4 bases from J, with 14 bases in between. The CDR3 here is CASSLGAGVAYNEQFF. The DNA of the CDR3 is TGCGCCAGCAGCTTGGGGGCAGGGGTCGCGTACAATGAGCAGTTCTTC.

V usage is TRBV5-8 and J usage is TRBJ1-2; TRBD1 agrees at 8 bases. With V trimmed by 3 bases and J by 12 bases, 13 bases remained unmatched. CDR3 length equals 14 residues. The germline gives CDR1 SGHTS, CDR2 YDEGEE. The CDR3 spells CASSSRDRSLVNTF. CDR3 nucleotide sequence: TGTGCCAGCAGCTCCCGGGACAGGTCCCTCGTAAACACCTTC.

The chain couples TRBV5-4 to TRBJ1-2; 8 nucleotides match TRBD1. This CDR3 is built from 17 residues. V dropped 1 base and J dropped 5; count of bases not matched to a gene: 13. CDR1 and CDR2 from the germline V gene are SGHNT and YYREEE (reference sequence). CDR3 nucleotide sequence: TGTGCCAGCAGCTTGTCCGGGACAGGCTCCCTCCTTTATGGCTACACCTTC. Translating it yields CASSLSGTGSLLYGYTF.

This clone has a single count. The chain carries TRBV24-1 and TRBJ1-2, with 8 bases matching TRBD1. The CDR3 consists of 18 residues. With V trimmed by 3 bases and J by 3 bases, 14 bases remained unmatched. The germline gives CDR1 KGHDR, CDR2 SFDVKD. The CDR3 DNA follows: TGTGCCACCAGTGATCCCCTAGTGAACAGGGGGAATGACTATGGCTACACCTTC. Translation gives CATSDPLVNRGNDYGYTF.

This clone was counted once. The chain is built from TRBV19 and TRBJ2-1; TRBD1 matches at 8 bases. CDR1 is LNHDA and CDR2 is SQIVND in the germline V gene (reference sequence). V lost 5 bases and J lost 5; bases outside the gene matches: 8. The CDR3 spans 15 residues. CDR3 bases: TGTGCCAGTAGTCCTCAGGGGGCACCAGACAATGAGCAGTTCTTC. It codes for CASSPQGAPDNEQFF.